Described below is a single T cell receptor beta chain sequence and its context. What it recognizes is unknown. Using immunoSEQ multiplex PCR, the repertoire was profiled, and TCRdb retains in-frame clones only, with some absent. The table has about 52,000 clones, 86% seen once. This specimen belongs to a study of T cells in localized non-small cell lung cancer. The CDR3 sequence is 14 residues long. Trimming took 3 bases from V and 7 from J, leaving 18 bases between them. CDR1 is SQVTM and CDR2 is ANQGSEA in the germline V gene. Overall study results and limits: Overall survival was longer when the density of T cells in the blood was higher. Sequencing was limited to one tumor region, leaving the possibility of heterogeneity open.

This sequence originates from a male donor aged 60 or over with stage III squamous cell lung carcinoma. The sample consisted of peripheral blood, taken before any cancer treatment. The chain has TRBV29-1 and TRBJ1-2; D may be TRBD1 (5 bases). The CDR3 spells CSVDQAGRTFGYTF. In nucleotides, the CDR3 is TGCAGCGTTGATCAAGCGGGGCGTACTTTTGGCTACACCTTC. Supplemented by reference TRBV29-1 and TRBJ1-2, the full variable domain reads SAVISQKPSRDICQRGTSLTIQCQVDSQVTMMFWYRQQPGQSLTLIATANQGSEATYESGFVIDKFPISRPNLTFSTLTVSNMSPEDSSIYLCSVDQAGRTFGYTFGSGTRLTVV.